These 5 T cell receptor beta chains share one sample of origin, sequenced in a study of control samples from healthy donors and cancer patients (dated by TCRdb to the early 2020s). The library was obtained by the immunoSEQ multiplex PCR assay. This immuneACCESS table, as held by TCRdb, lists in-frame sequences with V and J called but not all clones. Of the missing ones, under half trace to an unresolved V gene in checked studies; the others have no known cause. The sample records tens of thousands of clones, roughly 84% of which are singletons. The ten largest clonotypes hold about 15% of the sample. The sequencing sample was made of blood. Receptors originate from a man aged 50 or older in good health.

This chain links TRBV6-5 with TRBJ2-7, with D possibly TRBD1 on 6 matching bases. This CDR3 region has 13 residues. Trimming cost V 6 bases and J 1 base, with 10 bases left between them. Germline assignment: CDR1 MNHEY and CDR2 SVGAGI. The CDR3 sequence is CASRRGQSYEQYF. CDR3 in DNA: TGTGCCAGCAGAAGGGGACAATCCTACGAGCAGTACTTC.

The chain links TRBV12-3 or TRBV12-4 to TRBJ2-7; 7 nucleotides line up with TRBD2. With 4 bases clipped from V and 4 bases from J, the junction kept 1 base outside the gene matches. The CDR3 consists of 12 residues. The CDR3 loop is CASSSSGYEQYF. The CDR3 DNA sequence: TGTGCCAGCAGTTCTAGCGGTTACGAGCAGTACTTC.

This clone has a handful of counts. The V and J genes are TRBV7-2 and TRBJ2-2; D perhaps matches TRBD1 (5 bases). This CDR3 region has 15 residues. Germline CDR1 SGHTA, CDR2 FQGNSA. V was cut by 4 bases and J by 4 bases, with 13 bases left in between. The CDR3 region has the DNA TGTGCCAGCAGCTCAGTCACAGGAAGCACCGGGGAGCTGTTTTTT. Translated, it gives CASSSVTGSTGELFF.

In this sample, this clone turned up a few times. V is TRBV6-2 or TRBV6-3 and J is TRBJ2-7, with 11 nucleotides matching TRBD1. The germline gives CDR1 MNHEY, CDR2 SVGEGT. The CDR3 runs to 14 residues. V was pared by 2 bases and J by 3 bases, with 0 bases of the junction left unmatched. The CDR3 spells CASSYGTGGYEQYF. For the CDR3, the DNA is TGTGCCAGCAGTTACGGGACAGGGGGCTACGAGCAGTACTTC.

This chain uses TRBV7-9 with TRBJ1-1; possibly TRBD1 for D (5 bases). Germline V gene lookup returns CDR1 SEHNR and CDR2 FQNEAQ (reference sequence). The V and J ends lost 3 bases and 0 bases respectively, with 5 bases between them. The CDR3 totals 13 residues. The CDR3 DNA reads TGTGCCAGCAGCTTGACAGTGAACACTGAAGCTTTCTTT. Translated, it gives CASSLTVNTEAFF.